The clone carrying this T cell receptor beta chain was counted a single time. Its antigen remains unidentified. This CDR3 contains 16 residues. Per germline, CDR1 MRHNA and CDR2 SNTAGT. Between the trimmed V and J ends, which lost 2 bases and 0 bases, there was a span of 13 bases. Sequenced by immunoSEQ multiplex PCR; TCRdb stores in-frame clones only, minus some. The sample lists around 100,000 clones; around 90% were seen once. This specimen comes from a study of T cell responses to AZD1222 COVID-19 vaccine. Overall study results and limits: Regions left unmutated in variants are reportedly the target of nearly half of spike-specific TCRs.

The V gene is TRBV6-4, the J gene TRBJ1-1; a possible D gene is TRBD1 (6 bases). The specimen was peripheral blood, collected on day 0 of AZD1222 vaccination. This TCR derives from an adult in good health. This CDR3 is CASSDAIRTVNTEAFF. The CDR3 DNA is TGTGCCAGCAGTGACGCGATACGGACAGTGAACACTGAAGCTTTCTTT.